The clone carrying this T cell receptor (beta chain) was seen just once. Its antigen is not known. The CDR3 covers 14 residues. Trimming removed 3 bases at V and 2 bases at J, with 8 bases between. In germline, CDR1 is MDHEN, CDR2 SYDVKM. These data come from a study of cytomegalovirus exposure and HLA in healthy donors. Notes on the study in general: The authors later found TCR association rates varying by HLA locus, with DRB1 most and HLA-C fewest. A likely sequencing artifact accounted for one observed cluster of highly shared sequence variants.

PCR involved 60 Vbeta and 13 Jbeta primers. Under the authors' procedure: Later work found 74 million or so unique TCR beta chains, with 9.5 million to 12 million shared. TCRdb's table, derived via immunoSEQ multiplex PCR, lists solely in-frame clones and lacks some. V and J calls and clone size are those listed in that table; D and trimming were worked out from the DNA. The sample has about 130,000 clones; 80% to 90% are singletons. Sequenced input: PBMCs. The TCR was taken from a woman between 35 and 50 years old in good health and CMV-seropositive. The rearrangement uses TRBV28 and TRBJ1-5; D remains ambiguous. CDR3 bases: TGTGCCAGCAGTTTGCAGGTTGGCAATCAGCCCCAGCATTTT. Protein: CASSLQVGNQPQHF.